Listed here are 23 T cell receptor beta chains from one sample, sequenced in a study of molecular identifiers for immune sequencing clone quantification. TCRdb ran MiXCR on the PCR reads and lists one entry per CDR3 protein. The sample includes about 320,000 distinct CDR3 sequences, about 22% of them seen just once. The sample consisted of naive CD8+ T cells from blood, with Jurkat cell RNA spiked in. The subset was: FACS-sorted CD8+CD4-CCR7+CD45RA+ naive T cells. The source is a human donor in good health. Some libraries in this study had Jurkat cell RNA spiked in.

The chain links TRBV20-1 to TRBJ2-3; D is uncertain. TRBJ1-5 matches the DNA end more closely, so the J call is doubtful. Germline loops: CDR1 DFQATT, CDR2 SNEGSKA (reference sequence). This CDR3 is built from 19 residues. The CDR3 here is CSARDLAGGPGGLADTQHF. The CDR3 DNA reads as TGCAGTGCTAGAGATCTAGCGGGAGGGCCTGGTGGGTTGGCAGATACGCAGCATTTT.

This clonotype was recorded many times. The CDR3 here is CSVEERLAGRADTQYF. The CDR3 bases are TGCAGCGTTGAAGAAAGGCTAGCGGGTAGGGCAGATACGCAGTATTTT. The chain combines TRBV29-1 with TRBJ2-3, with 8 nucleotides matching TRBD2. The germline V gene has CDR1 SQVTM and CDR2 ANQGSEA. V was pared by 0 bases and J by 4 bases, with 9 bases of the junction left unmatched. The CDR3 sequence is 16 residues long.

CDR3 bases: TGTGCCACCGGGACAGGGGATCTCCCCGGGGAGCTGTTTTTT. Residues: CATGTGDLPGELFF. The V and J genes are TRBV24-1 and TRBJ2-2; 10 bases are a match to TRBD1. Trimming took 9 bases from V and 6 from J; bases not matched to a gene: 6. Germline lookup yields CDR1 KGHDR and CDR2 SFDVKD. This CDR3 spans 14 amino acids.

This clonotype was seen ten or more times. The chain joins TRBV24-1 to TRBJ1-1; D remains ambiguous. With 6 bases removed from V and 6 bases from J, the gap between germline ends came to 13 bases. The CDR3 length is 13 residues. Germline CDR1 reads KGHDR; CDR2 reads SFDVKD. The CDR3 sequence: CATSPGPGAEAFF. Here the CDR3 DNA reads TGTGCCACCAGTCCCGGACCCGGGGCTGAAGCTTTCTTT.

This clonotype was observed many times. This chain connects TRBV7-8 to TRBJ2-5; no clear D gene. The germline V and J ends were trimmed by 7 bases and 1 base, with 10 bases remaining between them. The germline gives CDR1 SGHVS, CDR2 FQNEAQ. The CDR3 contains 13 residues. The CDR3 protein is CASTGGSQETQYF. Written as DNA, the CDR3 is TGTGCCAGCACGGGCGGATCCCAAGAGACCCAGTACTTC.

This clonotype appeared a few times. The chain is built from TRBV7-9 and TRBJ1-5; D remains unclear. The CDR3 has 15 amino acids. The V end lost 1 base, the J end lost 4 bases, and 11 bases lay between the germline ends. CDR1 is SEHNR, CDR2 FQNEAQ, per germline (reference sequence). This chain's CDR3 is CASSLGAAGNQPQHF. The CDR3 nucleotides are TGTGCCAGCAGCTTAGGGGCCGCAGGTAATCAGCCCCAGCATTTT.

This clonotype has a count of ten or more. This chain connects TRBV20-1 to TRBJ2-3; 9 bases match TRBD2. This CDR3 region has 16 residues. V was clipped by 0 bases and J by 1 base; unmatched bases: 5. Germline CDR1 is DFQATT and CDR2 is SNEGSKA (reference sequence). The CDR3 sequence: CSAREELAGRTDTQYF. CDR3 sequence (DNA): TGCAGTGCTAGAGAGGAACTAGCGGGCCGCACAGATACGCAGTATTTT.

This clonotype was found many times. The V call is TRBV4-3, the J call TRBJ1-2; D is uncertain. V was clipped by 0 bases and J by 8 bases, with 10 bases between them. Germline-derived CDR1 and CDR2 are LGHNA and YSLEER. This CDR3 is built from 13 residues. CDR3 sequence: CASSQDPSDGYTF. The DNA for the CDR3 is TGCGCCAGCAGCCAAGATCCATCAGACGGCTACACCTTC.

This clonotype came up many times. CDR3 protein: CASSYGLAAYHSTNEKLFF. The CDR3 DNA is TGTGCCAGCAGTTACGGCTTAGCAGCCTACCATTCAACTAATGAAAAACTGTTTTTT. V gene TRBV6-7 combines with J gene TRBJ1-4; D gene uncertain. TRBV6-7 has ORF status, its function being uncertain. This CDR3 spans 19 amino acids. Trimming cost V 2 bases and J 0 bases, with 19 bases left between them.

Ten or more counts support this clonotype. This chain joins TRBV7-9 and TRBJ2-7; D gene ambiguous. V lost 5 bases, J lost 6 bases, and 17 bases lay in between. CDR1 is SEHNR and CDR2 is FQNEAQ in the germline V gene (reference sequence). This CDR3 region has 14 residues. The CDR3 sequence is CASSPTDLFPEQYF. In DNA, the CDR3 is TGTGCCAGCAGCCCTACCGACCTGTTCCCCGAGCAGTACTTC.

This clonotype was found a few times. The chain combines TRBV20-1 with TRBJ2-3; D may match TRBD1 or TRBD2 (6 bases each). This CDR3 contains 16 residues. Germline lookup yields CDR1 DFQATT and CDR2 SNEGSKA (reference sequence). V was cut by 0 bases and J by 0 bases, with 13 bases left in between. DNA for the CDR3: TGCAGTGCTAGAGAACCCACGGGGGCTAGCACAGATACGCAGTATTTT. This codes for CSAREPTGASTDTQYF.

Concerning this clonotype: Possible read error: a much larger clone is one base away. This chain uses TRBV3-1 with TRBJ1-5; 10 bases align to TRBD1. Germline CDR1 is LGHDT and CDR2 is YNNKEL (reference sequence). The CDR3 has 16 residues. The CDR3 DNA follows: TGTGCCAGCAGCAAAGAGGGACAGGGGTACAATCAGCCCCGGCATTTT. Protein product: CASSKEGQGYNQPRHF.

This clonotype has a count of ten or more. The J gene is TRBJ2-7, the V gene TRBV28; the D is unclear. CDR1 is MDHEN and CDR2 is SYDVKM in the germline V gene. This CDR3 is 14 amino acids long. The germline V and J ends were trimmed by 1 base and 2 bases, with 9 bases remaining between them. DNA for the CDR3: TGTGCCAGCAGTTTATCGAGTCCTACCTACGAGCAGTACTTC. It encodes CASSLSSPTYEQYF.

There are many counts of this clonotype. The chain has TRBV5-1 and TRBJ2-7, with 10 nucleotides matching TRBD2. The CDR3 is 17 amino acids. Germline CDR1 reads SGHRS; CDR2 reads YFSETQ. The ends lost 0 bases at V and 0 bases at J; junction bases unmatched: 6. CDR3 protein: CASSLGTSGAISYEQYF. CDR3 bases: TGCGCCAGCAGCTTGGGGACTAGCGGAGCCATCTCCTACGAGCAGTACTTC.

This clonotype was picked up a small number of times. This chain links TRBV5-6 with TRBJ1-5; D unclear. The CDR3 runs 14 residues. The V end lost 2 bases, the J end lost 9 bases, and 15 bases lay between the germline ends. Germline lookup yields CDR1 SGHDT and CDR2 YYEEEE. The CDR3 nucleotides are TGTGCCAGCAGCTTATTCTATCCCGCTGGGCCCCAGCATTTT. Protein sequence: CASSLFYPAGPQHF. Complete variable domain (other parts from reference TRBV5-6 and TRBJ1-5): DAGVTQSPTHLIKTRGQQVTLRCSPKSGHDTVSWYQQALGQGPQFIFQYYEEEERQRGNFPDRFSGHQFPNYSSELNVNALLLGDSALYLCASSLFYPAGPQHFGDGTRLSIL.

This clonotype was counted ten times or more. This chain connects TRBV7-2 to TRBJ2-7; D might be TRBD1 (6 bases). Deletions cut 5 bases from V and 3 bases from J, with 11 bases between. Germline-derived CDR1 and CDR2 are SGHTA and FQGNSA. This CDR3 comprises 13 residues. The CDR3 reads CASSPARGYEQYF. The DNA of the CDR3 is TGTGCCAGCAGCCCCGCCAGGGGCTACGAGCAGTACTTC.

There are many counts of this clonotype. The V call is TRBV27, the J call TRBJ2-6, with D possibly matching TRBD1 (6 bases). V gave up 2 bases and J gave up 5 bases, with 10 bases separating them. CDR1 is MNHEY, CDR2 SMNVEV, per germline (reference sequence). This CDR3 region has 15 residues. The CDR3 DNA sequence: TGTGCCAGCAGTTTAAAAGGGGGATGGGCCAACGTCCTGACTTTC. Translation: CASSLKGGWANVLTF.

This clonotype was found many times. The chain joins TRBV7-2 to TRBJ2-2; D call uncertain. This CDR3 spans 11 amino acids. The germline V gene has CDR1 SGHTA and CDR2 FQGNSA. Trimming took 0 bases from V and 9 from J, leaving 2 bases between them. The CDR3 DNA follows: TGTGCCAGCAGCTTAGCCTGGGAGCTGTTTTTT. Its protein product is CASSLAWELFF.

In this sample, this clonotype turned up many times. The rearrangement joins TRBV6-1 to TRBJ1-1; no clear D gene. The V end was cut by 4 bases, the J end by 3 bases, with 12 bases between. Germline V gene sequence: CDR1 MNHNS, CDR2 SASEGT. The CDR3 totals 14 residues. The CDR3 region has the DNA TGTGCCAGCAGTGGAGCTAGAGACTACACTGAAGCTTTCTTT. It translates to CASSGARDYTEAFF.

This clonotype was detected ten times or more. This rearrangement joins TRBV27 to TRBJ1-1; D gene uncertain. Germline V gene lookup returns CDR1 MNHEY and CDR2 SMNVEV (reference sequence). CDR3 size: 13 residues. Trimming left V 0 bases short and J 8 bases short, with 10 bases between. CDR3 nucleotide sequence: TGTGCCAGCAGTTTATCGGGGTCGGTGGAAGCTTTCTTT. Translated: CASSLSGSVEAFF.

This clonotype was picked up many times. The CDR3 nucleotides read TGTGCCAGCAGCGTAGTCAGCCGGATCACTGGCAATGAGCAGTTCTTC. Amino acids: CASSVVSRITGNEQFF. The chain recombines TRBV9 with TRBJ2-1; D is undetermined. V gave up 0 bases and J gave up 6 bases, with 16 bases separating them. The germline gives CDR1 SGDLS, CDR2 YYNGEE. The CDR3 totals 16 residues.

This clonotype was seen many times. The gene calls are TRBV19 and TRBJ2-4, with D possibly called TRBD1 or TRBD2 (6 bases each). Germline V CDR1 and CDR2: LNHDA, SQIVND (reference sequence). This CDR3 is built from 13 residues. V dropped 5 bases and J dropped 10 bases, with 15 bases sitting between them. The CDR3 DNA sequence: TGTGCCAGTAGTCCCGGGGGCGTACGAATTCAGTACTTC. Translating gives CASSPGGVRIQYF.

This clonotype was observed many times. The gene calls are TRBV7-8 and TRBJ1-1, with 8 bases fitting TRBD1. Germline CDR1 is SGHVS and CDR2 is FQNEAQ. With V trimmed by 3 bases and J by 1 base, 7 bases remained unmatched. The CDR3 is 16 residues long. The CDR3 here is CASSLTPGQANTEAFF. Written as DNA, the CDR3 is TGTGCCAGCAGCTTGACGCCGGGACAGGCGAACACTGAAGCTTTCTTT. Supplemented by reference TRBV7-8 and TRBJ1-1, the full variable domain reads GAGVSQSPRYKVAKRGQDVALRCDPISGHVSLFWYQQALGQGPEFLTYFQNEAQLDKSGLPSDRFFAERPEGSVSTLKIQRTQQEDSAVYLCASSLTPGQANTEAFFGQGTRLTVV.